A selection of T cell receptor beta chains follows, all from one sample in a study of blood T cell repertoires in COVID-19. Sequencing was performed with immunoSEQ multiplex PCR; in TCRdb, only in-frame clones are kept and a portion is missing. Among 69,000 or so clones listed, roughly 90% were seen once. The specimen was peripheral blood. The receptors originated from a man aged 45 to 65 with acute or convalescent COVID-19. Both conserved end residues are part of each CDR3. Fields, in order: clone size, V gene, D gene, CDR3 length, J gene, CDR3 protein, CDR3 DNA. A D gene is named only where the DNA matches it firmly. The listing skips clone size in some rows; elsewhere it reads once, few, many or a size class.

>NA|TRBV5-4|NA|14|TRBJ1-4
CASSTGWTNEKLFF
TGTGCCAGCAGCACAGGGTGGACTAATGAAAAACTGTTTTTT
>NA|TRBV7-2|TRBD2|17|TRBJ2-7
CASSLGRGREVSYEQYF
TGTGCCAGCAGCTTAGGTCGTGGGCGGGAGGTCTCCTACGAGCAGTACTTC
>NA|TRBV5-8|NA|17|TRBJ1-2
CASSLGGWFDGNYGYTF
TGTGCCAGCAGCTTGGGAGGCTGGTTTGACGGGAACTATGGCTACACCTTC
>once|TRBV4-1|TRBD2|17|TRBJ2-1
CASSQEGTSGRYNEQFF
TGCGCCAGCAGCCAAGAAGGGACTAGCGGGAGGTACAATGAGCAGTTCTTC
>NA|TRBV10-3|NA|12|TRBJ2-2
CAVGDNTGELFF
TGTGCTGTCGGGGATAACACCGGGGAGCTGTTTTTT
>NA|TRBV15|NA|13|TRBJ2-7
CATSKKLQGEQYF
TGTGCCACCAGCAAAAAGTTACAGGGAGAGCAGTACTTC
>NA|TRBV7-2|NA|13|TRBJ2-7
CASSFEGGREQYF
TGTGCCAGCAGCTTTGAGGGCGGGCGCGAGCAGTACTTC
>NA|TRBV9|TRBD2|17|TRBJ2-1
CASSYSPLAGIYNDQFF
TGTGCCAGCAGCTACTCCCCGCTAGCGGGAATTTACAATGATCAGTTCTTC
>NA|TRBV18|NA|14|TRBJ2-7
CASSHMGETYEQYF
TGTGCCAGCTCACACATGGGAGAGACTTACGAGCAGTACTTC
>NA|TRBV10-3|NA|12|TRBJ2-1
CAIRDTNNEQFF
TGTGCCATCAGAGACACCAACAATGAGCAGTTCTTC
>NA|TRBV12-3/TRBV12-4|NA|12|TRBJ1-1
CASILEPGKAFF
TGTGCCAGCATCCTGGAACCGGGAAAGGCTTTCTTT
>NA|TRBV5-8|NA|15|TRBJ1-4
CASSFLGRAKEKLFF
TGTGCCAGCAGCTTCCTCGGCAGGGCGAAGGAAAAACTGTTTTTT
>NA|TRBV7-9|TRBD2|15|TRBJ2-1
CASSWEGSSYNEQFF
TGTGCCAGCAGCTGGGAGGGATCGTCCTACAATGAGCAGTTCTTC
>NA|TRBV19|NA|15|TRBJ2-3
CASSIGSRSTDTQYF
TGTGCCAGTAGTATAGGGTCCAGGAGCACAGATACGCAGTATTTT
>NA|TRBV2|NA|13|TRBJ1-2
CASSGTTNYGYTF
TGTGCCAGCAGCGGGACAACTAACTATGGCTACACCTTC
>NA|TRBV18|NA|13|TRBJ2-3
CASSPEMLDTQYF
TGTGCCAGCTCACCGGAGATGTTAGATACGCAGTATTTT
>NA|TRBV3-1/TRBV3-2|TRBD2|15|TRBJ2-1
CASSLGLAGGREQFF
TGTGCCAGCAGCCTAGGACTAGCGGGAGGGCGTGAGCAGTTCTTC
>NA|TRBV21-1|NA|18|TRBJ2-2
CASSKGYRATQLTGELFF
TGTGCCAGCAGCAAAGGGTACAGGGCTACGCAGCTTACCGGGGAGCTGTTTTTT
>few|TRBV21-1|NA|14|TRBJ1-1
CASSNKIGDTEAFF
TGTGCCAGCAGCAATAAAATAGGGGATACTGAAGCTTTCTTT
>NA|TRBV18|TRBD1|17|TRBJ2-7
CASSPTQIGGRPYEQYF
TGTGCCAGCTCACCGACGCAGATAGGGGGCCGGCCCTACGAGCAGTACTTC
>NA|TRBV3-1/TRBV3-2|NA|15|TRBJ2-5
CASSQAWGQRETQYF
TGTGCCAGCAGCCAAGCTTGGGGGCAGAGAGAGACCCAGTACTTC
>once|TRBV6-4|TRBD1|13|TRBJ1-2
CASSKDRGDGYTF
TGTGCCAGCAGCAAGGACAGGGGCGATGGCTACACCTTC
>once|TRBV21-1|NA|18|TRBJ2-1
CASSNKLVDRDSYNEQFF
TGTGCCAGCAGCAATAAATTGGTCGACAGGGACTCCTACAATGAGCAGTTCTTC
>NA|TRBV18|NA|16|TRBJ1-5
CASSPTVTNPNQPQHF
TGTGCCAGCTCACCGACAGTAACAAACCCCAATCAGCCCCAGCATTTT
>NA|TRBV9|NA|18|TRBJ1-2
CASSVEVGTPNWDYGYTF
TGTGCCAGCAGCGTAGAGGTAGGGACACCCAATTGGGACTATGGCTACACCTTC
>NA|TRBV2|TRBD1|15|TRBJ2-5
CASSEEGQGRETQYF
TGTGCCAGCAGTGAGGAGGGACAGGGACGCGAGACCCAGTACTTC
>NA|TRBV5-8|TRBD2|17|TRBJ2-1
CASSTRLAGGHWDEQFF
TGTGCCAGCAGCACGCGACTAGCGGGAGGCCACTGGGATGAGCAGTTCTTC
>NA|TRBV7-2|NA|16|TRBJ1-1
CASSLVSGARNTEAFF
TGTGCCAGCAGCTTAGTTTCAGGGGCCCGGAACACTGAAGCTTTCTTT
>once|TRBV6-5|NA|15|TRBJ2-7
CASSPTKTGGYEQYF
TGTGCCAGCAGTCCCACCAAGACAGGAGGATACGAGCAGTACTTC
>NA|TRBV11-2|NA|12|TRBJ2-7
CASAGTPYEQYF
TGTGCCAGCGCCGGGACACCCTACGAGCAGTACTTC
>NA|TRBV5-4|TRBD1|15|TRBJ2-3
CASSRDRALSDTQYF
TGTGCCAGCAGTCGGGACAGGGCTTTATCAGATACGCAGTATTTT
>NA|TRBV7-2|NA|14|TRBJ1-4
CASSSTGVREKLFF
TGTGCCAGCAGCTCGACAGGAGTTAGGGAAAAACTGTTTTTT
>NA|TRBV27|TRBD2|15|TRBJ2-7
CASSLSSGGIYEQYF
TGTGCCAGCAGTTTATCGTCGGGAGGGATATACGAGCAGTACTTC
>NA|TRBV7-8|TRBD2|17|TRBJ2-1
CASSLRATSGQRNEQFF
TGTGCCAGCAGCTTAAGGGCGACTAGCGGACAGAGGAATGAGCAGTTCTTC
>NA|TRBV29-1|NA|12|TRBJ2-3
CSVDSGTDTQYF
TGCAGCGTTGATTCTGGCACAGATACGCAGTATTTT
>NA|TRBV4-1|TRBD1|15|TRBJ1-1
CASSQGDRVRTEAFF
TGCGCCAGCAGCCAAGGAGACAGGGTGAGAACTGAAGCTTTCTTT
>NA|TRBV10-1|TRBD1|14|TRBJ2-5
CASSRDRDEETQYF
TGCGCCAGCAGTCGCGACAGGGATGAGGAGACCCAGTACTTC
>NA|TRBV13|TRBD1|15|TRBJ1-6
CASSERTGGGSPLHF
TGTGCCAGCAGCGAACGGACAGGGGGCGGTTCACCCCTCCACTTT
>once|TRBV27|NA|15|TRBJ2-6
CASSFEASGANVLTF
TGTGCCAGCAGTTTTGAGGCCTCTGGGGCCAACGTCCTGACTTTC
>NA|TRBV6-2/TRBV6-3|TRBD2|14|TRBJ2-2
CASSRLADTGELFF
TGTGCCAGCAGCAGACTAGCGGATACCGGGGAGCTGTTTTTT
>few|TRBV19|NA|14|TRBJ2-5
CASRVVYSSETQYF
TGTGCCAGTAGGGTCGTTTATAGTAGTGAGACCCAGTACTTC
>NA|TRBV10-3|NA|14|TRBJ2-5
CAISEIRGQETQYF
TGTGCCATCAGTGAAATCAGGGGCCAAGAGACCCAGTACTTC
>NA|TRBV4-1|NA|15|TRBJ1-5
CASSQEAGRNQPQHF
TGCGCCAGCAGCCAAGAGGCCGGGAGAAATCAGCCCCAGCATTTT
>NA|TRBV6-1|NA|16|TRBJ1-6
CASSEVGTSGNSPLHF
TGTGCCAGCAGTGAAGTGGGGACAAGTGGGAATTCACCCCTCCACTTT